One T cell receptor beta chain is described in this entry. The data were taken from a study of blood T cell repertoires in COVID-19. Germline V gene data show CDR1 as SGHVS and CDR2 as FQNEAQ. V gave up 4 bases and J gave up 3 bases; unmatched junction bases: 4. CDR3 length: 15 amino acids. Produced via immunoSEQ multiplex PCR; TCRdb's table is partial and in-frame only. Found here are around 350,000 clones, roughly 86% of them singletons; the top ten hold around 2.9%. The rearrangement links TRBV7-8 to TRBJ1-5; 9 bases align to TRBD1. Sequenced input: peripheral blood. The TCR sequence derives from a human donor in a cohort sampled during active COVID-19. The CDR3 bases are TGTGCCAGCAGCTCCCGGACAGGGGCCAATCAGCCCCAGCATTTT. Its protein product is CASSSRTGANQPQHF.